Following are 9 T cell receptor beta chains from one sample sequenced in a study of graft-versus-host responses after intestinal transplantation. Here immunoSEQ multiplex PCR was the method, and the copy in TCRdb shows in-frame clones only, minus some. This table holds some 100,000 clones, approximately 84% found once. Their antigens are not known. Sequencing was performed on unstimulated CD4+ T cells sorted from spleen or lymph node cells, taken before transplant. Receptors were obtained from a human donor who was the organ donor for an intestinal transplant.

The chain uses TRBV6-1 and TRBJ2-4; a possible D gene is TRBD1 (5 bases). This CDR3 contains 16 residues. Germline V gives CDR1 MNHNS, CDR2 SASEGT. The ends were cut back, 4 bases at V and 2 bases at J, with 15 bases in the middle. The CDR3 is CASSGLRGGTKNIQYF. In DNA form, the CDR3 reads TGTGCCAGCAGTGGACTTAGGGGCGGAACCAAAAACATTCAGTACTTC.

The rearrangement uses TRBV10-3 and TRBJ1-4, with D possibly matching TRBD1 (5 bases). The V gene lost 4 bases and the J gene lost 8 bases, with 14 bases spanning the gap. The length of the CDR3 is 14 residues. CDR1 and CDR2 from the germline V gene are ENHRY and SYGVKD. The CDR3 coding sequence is TGTGCCATCAGTGGTGTGCAGGGTAACGAAAAACTGTTTTTT. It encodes CAISGVQGNEKLFF.

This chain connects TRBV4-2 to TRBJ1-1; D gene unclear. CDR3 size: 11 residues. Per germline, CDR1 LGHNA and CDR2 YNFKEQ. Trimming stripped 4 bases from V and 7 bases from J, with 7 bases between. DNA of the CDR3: TGTGCCAGCAGCCGGACGGGTGAAGCTTTCTTT. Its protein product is CASSRTGEAFF.

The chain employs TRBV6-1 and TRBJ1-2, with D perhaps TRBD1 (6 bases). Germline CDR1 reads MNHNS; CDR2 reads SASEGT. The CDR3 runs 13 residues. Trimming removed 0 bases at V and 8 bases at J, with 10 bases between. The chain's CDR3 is CASSEARGGGYTF. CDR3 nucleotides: TGTGCCAGCAGTGAAGCAAGGGGGGGCGGCTACACCTTC.

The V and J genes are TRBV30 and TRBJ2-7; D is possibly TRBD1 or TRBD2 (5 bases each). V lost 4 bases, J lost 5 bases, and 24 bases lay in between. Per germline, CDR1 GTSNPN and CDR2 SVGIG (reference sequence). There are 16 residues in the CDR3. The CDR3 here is CAWIGDPTIPADEQYF. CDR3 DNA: TGTGCCTGGATAGGGGACCCGACCATCCCTGCGGACGAGCAGTACTTC.

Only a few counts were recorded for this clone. CDR3 DNA: TGTGCCTGGGCTCAGGGTTGGCAAGAGACCCAGTACTTC. It codes for CAWAQGWQETQYF. The chain is built from TRBV30 and TRBJ2-5; D possibly corresponds to TRBD1 (5 bases). Germline values: CDR1 GTSNPN, CDR2 SVGIG (reference sequence). Trimming shortened V by 5 bases and J by 2 bases, and 12 bases separated the two germline ends. The CDR3 sequence is 13 residues long.

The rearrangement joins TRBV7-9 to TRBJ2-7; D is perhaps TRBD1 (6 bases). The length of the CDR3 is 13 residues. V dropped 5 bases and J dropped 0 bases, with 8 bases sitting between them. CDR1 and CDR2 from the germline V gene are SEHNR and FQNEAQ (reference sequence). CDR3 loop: CASSADSSYEQYF. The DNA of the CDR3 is TGTGCCAGCAGCGCGGACAGCTCCTACGAGCAGTACTTC.

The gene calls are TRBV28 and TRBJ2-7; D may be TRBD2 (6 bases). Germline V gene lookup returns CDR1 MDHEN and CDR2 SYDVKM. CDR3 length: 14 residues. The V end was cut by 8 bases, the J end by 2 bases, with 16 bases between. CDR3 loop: CASYPAGSTYEQYF. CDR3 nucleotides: TGTGCCAGCTACCCTGCGGGAAGTACCTACGAGCAGTACTTC.

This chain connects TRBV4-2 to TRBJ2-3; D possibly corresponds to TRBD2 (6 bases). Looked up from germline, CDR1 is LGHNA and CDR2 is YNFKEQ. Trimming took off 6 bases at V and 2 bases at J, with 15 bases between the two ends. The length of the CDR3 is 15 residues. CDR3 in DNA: TGTGCCAGCAGGACTCGGGAGACTTTCACAGATACGCAGTATTTT. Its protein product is CASRTRETFTDTQYF.